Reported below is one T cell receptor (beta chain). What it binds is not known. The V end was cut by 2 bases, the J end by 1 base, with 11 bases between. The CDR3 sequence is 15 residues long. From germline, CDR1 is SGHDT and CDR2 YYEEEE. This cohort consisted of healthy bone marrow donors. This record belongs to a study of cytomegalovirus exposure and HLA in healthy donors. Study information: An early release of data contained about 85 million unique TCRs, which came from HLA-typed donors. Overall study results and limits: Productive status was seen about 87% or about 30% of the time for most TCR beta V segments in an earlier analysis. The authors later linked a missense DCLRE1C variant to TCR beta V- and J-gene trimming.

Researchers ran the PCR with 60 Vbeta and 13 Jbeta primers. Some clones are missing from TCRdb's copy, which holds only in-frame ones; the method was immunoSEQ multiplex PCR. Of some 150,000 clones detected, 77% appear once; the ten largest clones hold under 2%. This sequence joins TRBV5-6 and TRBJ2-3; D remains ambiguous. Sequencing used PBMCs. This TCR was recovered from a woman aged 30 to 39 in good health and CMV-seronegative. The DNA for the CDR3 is TGTGCCAGCAGCTTAGGTCCCCGGGGCACAGATACGCAGTATTTT. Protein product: CASSLGPRGTDTQYF.